Listed below are T cell receptor beta chains from one sample, sequenced in a study of cytomegalovirus exposure and HLA in healthy donors. Produced via immunoSEQ multiplex PCR; TCRdb's table is partial and in-frame only. The sample contains around 130,000 clones, roughly 8.3% of which appear only once. Sample: PBMCs. These receptors came from a man aged 40-55 years in good health and CMV-seronegative. The CDR3 runs from the conserved cysteine through the conserved F or W. The D gene is left open where the match is weak. The size entry is marked missing in some rows and otherwise reads once, few, many or a size class.

>few|.|TRBV5-1|TRBJ1-1
TGCGCCAGCAGCTTGGCGGTGATGAACACTGAAGCTTTCTTT
CASSLAVMNTEAFF
>.|.|TRBV10-3|TRBJ2-3
TGTGCCATCCGGAGAGGTATAGGGAGACATGACACAGATACGCAGTATTTT
CAIRRGIGRHDTDTQYF
>few|.|TRBV2|TRBJ2-3
TGTGCCAGCAGTGAAGACGGACTACCAAGTACGCAGTATTTT
CASSEDGLPSTQYF
>.|TRBD1|TRBV6-6|TRBJ2-1
TGTGCCAGCAGTAACCACAGGGGATCGATCGATGAGCAGTTCTTC
CASSNHRGSIDEQFF
>few|TRBD2|TRBV11-2|TRBJ2-1
TGTGCCAGCAGCCTGCAACTGGGGACTAGCGGATATGAGCAGTTCTTC
CASSLQLGTSGYEQFF
>.|TRBD1|TRBV7-8|TRBJ2-5
TGTGCCAGCAGCGCCCGGGACAGGGGGGAAGAGACCCAGTACTTC
CASSARDRGEETQYF
>.|.|TRBV7-9|TRBJ1-1
TGTGCCAGCAGCTTGGGAGGGGGGGGCGAGAACACTGAAGCTTTCTTT
CASSLGGGGENTEAFF
>few|TRBD1|TRBV5-1|TRBJ2-3
TGCGCCAGCAGCTCTGGGACAGGTAGCACAGATACGCAGTATTTT
CASSSGTGSTDTQYF
>few|.|TRBV12-1|TRBJ1-5
TGTGCCAGCAGCTTTCCCAGGGGTTATTACCGACAGCCCCAGCATTTT
CASSFPRGYYRQPQHF
>.|.|TRBV7-9|TRBJ1-1
TGTGCCAGCAGCTTAATAGGGGTTTGGACTGAAGCTTTCTTT
CASSLIGVWTEAFF
>few|TRBD2|TRBV28|TRBJ2-3
TGTGCCAGCAGTTTCGAGACTAGCGGGGGACCCTCTGATACGCAGTATTTT
CASSFETSGGPSDTQYF
>.|.|TRBV6-6|TRBJ1-3
TGTGCCAGCAGTTACGGCGACGGAGGGGACACCATATATTTT
CASSYGDGGDTIYF
>.|.|TRBV6-1|TRBJ2-5
TGTGCCAGCAGTGAAGCGGCGGGAATACAAGAGACCCAGTACTTC
CASSEAAGIQETQYF
>few|.|TRBV7-8|TRBJ1-2
TGTGCCAGCAGCTTAAGGCGGGGGACGTGGGATGGCTACACCTTC
CASSLRRGTWDGYTF
>.|.|TRBV10-2|TRBJ1-1
TGCGCCAGCAGTAGTCAGGGAATCAACACTGAAGCTTTCTTT
CASSSQGINTEAFF
>few|TRBD1|TRBV19|TRBJ1-1
TGTGCCAGTAGTCTTACAGGGGACACTGAAGCTTTCTTT
CASSLTGDTEAFF
>.|.|TRBV25-1|TRBJ2-7
TGTGCCAGCAGTGAGGGGGGCGAGCAGTACTTC
CASSEGGEQYF
>few|.|TRBV7-9|TRBJ1-1
TGTGCCAGCAGCTTAACAGGCTATTCCACTGAAGCTTTCTTT
CASSLTGYSTEAFF
>.|TRBD1|TRBV6-1|TRBJ2-1
TGTGCCAGCAGTGAAGCGGGGACAGGGGGAAATGAGCAGTTCTTC
CASSEAGTGGNEQFF
>.|.|TRBV11-2|TRBJ2-1
TGTGCCAGCAGCCGCGGGACGGACTCCTACAATGAGCAGTTCTTC
CASSRGTDSYNEQFF
>.|.|TRBV5-1|TRBJ2-5
TGCGCCAGCAGCTTGGAACAGGAGCTCCAAGAGACCCAGTACTTC
CASSLEQELQETQYF
>few|.|TRBV29-1|TRBJ2-2
TGCAGCGTTGAGATATACCCTGGGACTTCCCGTGGCCCCGGGGAGCTGTTTTTT
CSVEIYPGTSRGPGELFF
>few|TRBD2|TRBV9|TRBJ2-1
TGTGCCAGCAGCGTAGGGACTAGCGGCGATGAGCAGTTCTTC
CASSVGTSGDEQFF
>few|TRBD2|TRBV4-1|TRBJ2-5
TGCGCCAGCAGCCAAGAGGAGGCGGGGGGGCTAGAGACCCAGTACTTC
CASSQEEAGGLETQYF
>.|TRBD1|TRBV11-2|TRBJ1-2
TGTGCCAGCAGCTGGGGGACAGGGATTAACTATGGCTACACCTTC
CASSWGTGINYGYTF
>.|TRBD1|TRBV7-9|TRBJ1-2
TGTGCCAGCAGCCACTGGGGACAGGGCCATATAAACTATGGCTACACCTTC
CASSHWGQGHINYGYTF
>few|.|TRBV19|TRBJ1-1
TGTGCCAGCCGCCGTACTCCGGCGGATTTGAACACTGAAGCTTTCTTT
CASRRTPADLNTEAFF
>.|.|TRBV27|TRBJ2-7
TGTGCCAGCAGTAAAACAGTCCCTTACGAGCAGTACTTC
CASSKTVPYEQYF
>.|TRBD1|TRBV10-3|TRBJ2-3
TGTGCCATCACCGAGGGGACAGGGGGCACAGATACGCAGTATTTT
CAITEGTGGTDTQYF
>.|TRBD1|TRBV2|TRBJ2-7
TGTGCCAGCAGTGAAGACAGGGGGCCTTACGAGCAGTACTTC
CASSEDRGPYEQYF
>.|.|TRBV30|TRBJ1-1
TGTGCCTGGAGTCAAAGGGGCACTGAAGCTTTCTTT
CAWSQRGTEAFF
>few|.|TRBV6-1|TRBJ1-5
TGTGCCAGCAGTTCGAGGGGCAATCAGCCCCAGCATTTT
CASSSRGNQPQHF
>few|.|TRBV7-9|TRBJ1-1
TGTGCCAGCAGCTCCATGGACAGCTTGAACACTGAAGCTTTCTTT
CASSSMDSLNTEAFF
>.|.|TRBV5-6|TRBJ1-4
TGTGCCAGCAGCTCTCAGGGGACTAATGAAAAACTGTTTTTT
CASSSQGTNEKLFF
>.|.|TRBV5-1|TRBJ1-1
TGCGCCAGCAGCTTGGCCCCAGGCCCTGAAGCTTTCTTT
CASSLAPGPEAFF
>many|.|TRBV9|TRBJ2-7
TGTGCCAGCAGCGGTGGGGCAGGGGCTATGGACGAGCAGTACTTC
CASSGGAGAMDEQYF
>few|TRBD1|TRBV4-3|TRBJ2-6
TGCGCCAGCAGCAACCACAGGGGGGCTGGGGCCAACGTCCTGACTTTC
CASSNHRGAGANVLTF
>few|.|TRBV6-1|TRBJ1-2
TGTGCCAGCAGTGAAAGGGACCAGGACAGCCCTAACTATGGCTACACCTTC
CASSERDQDSPNYGYTF
>few|TRBD2|TRBV7-9|TRBJ2-3
TGTGCCAGCAGCGCGCGACTAGCGGGGGCAGATACGCAGTATTTT
CASSARLAGADTQYF
>.|.|TRBV30|TRBJ1-2
TGTGCCTGGAGTGGAGGACTCCAGGCCTTC
CAWSGGLQAF
>few|TRBD1|TRBV6-5|TRBJ2-1
TGTGCCAGCAGTAGCACAGGGGCGCCCTACAATGAGCAGTTCTTC
CASSSTGAPYNEQFF
>.|.|TRBV6-6|TRBJ1-1
TGTGCCAGCATCGAACCACAGGGAACTGAAGCTTTCTTT
CASIEPQGTEAFF
>.|TRBD1|TRBV2|TRBJ1-4
TGTGCCAGCAGTGAAGGGGGGACAGTAGTTATCGAAAAACTGTTTTTT
CASSEGGTVVIEKLFF
>.|TRBD2|TRBV6-1|TRBJ2-1
TGTGCCAGCACCCCGGTAACTAGCGGTTTGAATGAGCAGTTCTTC
CASTPVTSGLNEQFF
>few|.|TRBV9|TRBJ2-6
TGTGCCAGCAGCGTTTCAGGGTTCGGGGCCAACGTCCTGACTTTC
CASSVSGFGANVLTF
>few|TRBD2|TRBV9|TRBJ2-5
TGTGCCAGCAGTCTAACTAGCGGGGAAAACCAAGAGACCCAGTACTTC
CASSLTSGENQETQYF
>few|TRBD1|TRBV28|TRBJ1-2
TGTGCCAGCAGTCCCCCGGGACAGGGGGCCTATGGCTACACCTTC
CASSPPGQGAYGYTF
>.|TRBD2|TRBV2|TRBJ2-1
TGTGCCAGCAAAGGGGACTATCCCTACGGTGAGCAGTTCTTC
CASKGDYPYGEQFF